The 11 T cell receptor beta chains in this list originate from one sample, sequenced in a study of shared clonotypes between healthy human individuals. CD45RO-negative CD8 cells positively selected for CCR7 made up the naive population, which excluded terminally differentiated effector memory CD45RA+ cells. TCRdb's copy holds only in-frame clones and misses some; the assay was immunoSEQ multiplex PCR. The sample shows 2 million to 2.5 million clones, 85% to 95% of them seen only once. The specimen sequenced was naive CD8+ T cells from PBMCs. The receptors here all came from a young man in good health. Some clones in this sample may be carry-over from other donors' samples.

The rearrangement links TRBV25-1 to TRBJ2-7, with D possibly being TRBD2 (6 bases). The CDR3 consists of 15 residues. Germline V gives CDR1 MGHDK, CDR2 SYGVNS. V gave up 6 bases and J gave up 7 bases, with 22 bases separating them. Here the CDR3 DNA reads TGTGCCAGCAGGGGGTTTAGCGGCTCCCAGAGGGAGCAGTACTTC. Protein: CASRGFSGSQREQYF.

The chain carries TRBV6-4 and TRBJ2-7, with a tentative D call TRBD2 (7 bases). Per the germline V gene, CDR1 is MRHNA and CDR2 is SNTAGT. This CDR3 is built from 18 residues. Trimming left V 2 bases short and J 5 bases short, with 25 bases between. The DNA of the CDR3 is TGTGCCAGCAGTGACCCGACCATGGAGGGGGAGGGCCCCCACGAGCAGTACTTC. Its protein product is CASSDPTMEGEGPHEQYF.

The chain links TRBV9 to TRBJ2-3; 9 nucleotides line up with TRBD2. CDR1 is SGDLS and CDR2 is YYNGEE in the germline V gene. The ends lost 0 bases at V and 5 bases at J; junction bases unmatched: 4. CDR3 size: 15 residues. As DNA, the CDR3 is TGTGCCAGCAGCGTAGCTGGGACTAGCCTAGATACGCAGTATTTT. Protein product: CASSVAGTSLDTQYF.

On this clone itself: Different DNA sequences within this sample yield the same CDR3. This rearrangement joins TRBV9 to TRBJ2-2; TRBD2 is a possible D gene (5 bases). V was cut by 0 bases and J by 2 bases, with 8 bases left in between. The CDR3 is 15 amino acids. Per the germline V gene, CDR1 is SGDLS and CDR2 is YYNGEE. The CDR3 nucleotides are TGTGCCAGCAGCGTAGCCCGGGGAAACACCGGGGAGCTGTTTTTT. Translation: CASSVARGNTGELFF.

This clone was counted once. The V gene is TRBV29-1, the J gene TRBJ1-2; D is undetermined. The V end lost 7 bases, the J end lost 1 base, and 16 bases lay between the germline ends. Germline V gene data show CDR1 as SQVTM and CDR2 as ANQGSEA. CDR3 length: 14 amino acids. This CDR3 reads CSARSSGFNYGYTF. In DNA, the CDR3 is TGCAGCGCCCGTTCTTCCGGATTTAACTATGGCTACACCTTC.

V and J are TRBV27 and TRBJ2-2; maybe TRBD2 (7 bases). Trimming stripped 7 bases from V and 6 bases from J, with 15 bases between. The CDR3 totals 14 residues. Germline CDR1 reads MNHEY; CDR2 reads SMNVEV (reference sequence). Here the CDR3 DNA reads TGTGCCAGCACTTGGGGGGGGCAGGCCGGGGAGCTGTTTTTT. It yields the protein CASTWGGQAGELFF.

This clone was detected once. This chain joins TRBV19 and TRBJ1-1, with 10 bases fitting TRBD1. Trimming took 3 bases from V and 4 from J; bases not matched to a gene: 5. Germline V gene sequence: CDR1 LNHDA, CDR2 SQIVND (reference sequence). The CDR3 consists of 15 residues. CDR3 sequence: CASSMTGGMATEAFF. CDR3 nucleotide sequence: TGTGCCAGTAGTATGACAGGGGGCATGGCCACTGAAGCTTTCTTT.

In regard to this clone: The same CDR3 is also encoded by other DNA sequences in this sample. The CDR3 region has the DNA TGCGCCAGCAGCCAAGGTCGGGGGTTGAACACTGAAGCTTTCTTT. Protein sequence: CASSQGRGLNTEAFF. V and J are TRBV4-1 and TRBJ1-1; D possibly corresponds to TRBD1 (5 bases). Germline V CDR1 and CDR2: MGHRA, YSYEKL. Trimming cost V 1 base and J 0 bases, with 9 bases left between them. There are 15 residues in the CDR3.

The chain combines TRBV13 with TRBJ2-1; unclear D gene. The CDR3 extends over 15 amino acids. CDR1 is PRHDT and CDR2 is FYEKMQ in the germline V gene (reference sequence). Trimming took 5 bases from V and 0 from J, leaving 11 bases between them. The CDR3 DNA sequence: TGTGCCAGCAGCCGGAGCCCGAGCTCCTACAATGAGCAGTTCTTC. Translating it yields CASSRSPSSYNEQFF.

The chain carries TRBV28 and TRBJ1-5; D is perhaps TRBD1 (5 bases). CDR1 and CDR2 (germline): MDHEN, SYDVKM. V lost 5 bases and J 0 bases, leaving 23 bases between the germline ends. This CDR3 has 19 amino acids. This CDR3 reads CASSPDWGWESNSNQPQHF. Written as DNA, the CDR3 is TGTGCCAGCAGTCCCGATTGGGGGTGGGAATCCAATAGCAATCAGCCCCAGCATTTT.

The V gene is TRBV19, the J gene TRBJ2-7; 7 bases match TRBD1. V shed 5 bases and J 2 bases; nucleotides not matched to a gene: 6. The CDR3 sequence is 14 residues long. The germline V gene has CDR1 LNHDA and CDR2 SQIVND (reference sequence). CDR3 loop: CASSVRDRAYEQYF. CDR3 nucleotide sequence: TGTGCCAGTAGTGTCCGGGACAGAGCCTACGAGCAGTACTTC.